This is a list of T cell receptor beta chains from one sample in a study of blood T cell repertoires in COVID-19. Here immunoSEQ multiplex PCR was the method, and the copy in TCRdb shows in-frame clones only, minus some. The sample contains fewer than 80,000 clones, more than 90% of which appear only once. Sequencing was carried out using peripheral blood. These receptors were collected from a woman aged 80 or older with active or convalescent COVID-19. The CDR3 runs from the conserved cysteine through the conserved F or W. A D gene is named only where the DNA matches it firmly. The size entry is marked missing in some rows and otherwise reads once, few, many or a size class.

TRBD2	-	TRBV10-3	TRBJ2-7	CALRARGRGAIAEQYF	TGTGCCCTCCGGGCGCGGGGGCGGGGGGCCATTGCTGAGCAGTACTTC
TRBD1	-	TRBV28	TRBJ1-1	CASSLVGRGTEAFF	TGTGCCAGCAGTTTAGTAGGCAGGGGGACTGAAGCTTTCTTT
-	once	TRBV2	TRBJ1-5	CATGGWENQPQHF	TGTGCCACCGGAGGCTGGGAGAATCAGCCCCAGCATTTT
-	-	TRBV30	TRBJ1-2	CAWIPRGINYGYTF	TGTGCCTGGATTCCGCGGGGGATTAACTATGGCTACACCTTC
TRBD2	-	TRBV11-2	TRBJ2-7	CASRSLRGDYEQYF	TGTGCCAGCAGATCACTGCGGGGGGACTACGAGCAGTACTTC
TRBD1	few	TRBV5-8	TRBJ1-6	CASSLFVTGRSPLHF	TGTGCCAGCAGCTTGTTTGTGACAGGGAGATCACCCCTCCACTTT
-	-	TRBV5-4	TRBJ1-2	CASSFGQGNYGYTF	TGTGCCAGCAGCTTCGGTCAGGGTAACTATGGCTACACCTTC
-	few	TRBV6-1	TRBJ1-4	CASGETVYNEKLFF	TGTGCCAGCGGTGAGACAGTTTATAATGAAAAACTGTTTTTT
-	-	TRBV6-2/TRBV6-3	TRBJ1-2	CASSRVGGSNYGYTF	TGTGCCAGCAGCAGAGTCGGGGGGTCCAACTATGGCTACACCTTC
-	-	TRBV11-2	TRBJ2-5	CASSPTGFQETQYF	TGTGCCAGCAGCCCCACAGGATTCCAAGAGACCCAGTACTTC
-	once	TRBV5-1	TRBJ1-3	CASSVDGGNTIYF	TGCGCCAGCAGCGTGGACGGTGGAAACACCATATATTTT
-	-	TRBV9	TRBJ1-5	CASSPDYSNQPQHF	TGTGCCAGCAGCCCAGATTATAGCAATCAGCCCCAGCATTTT
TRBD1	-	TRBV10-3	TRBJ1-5	CAISELQGAVGQPQHF	TGTGCCATCAGTGAGTTGCAGGGGGCCGTGGGTCAGCCCCAGCATTTT
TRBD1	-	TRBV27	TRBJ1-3	CASSWSGGIGNTIYF	TGTGCCAGCAGTTGGTCAGGGGGGATTGGAAACACCATATATTTT
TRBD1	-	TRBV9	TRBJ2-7	CASSVEARGLPYEQYF	TGTGCCAGCAGCGTAGAAGCCAGGGGGCTGCCCTACGAGCAGTACTTC
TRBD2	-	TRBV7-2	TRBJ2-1	CASSLVGSGGAGEQFF	TGTGCCAGCAGCTTAGTGGGTAGCGGGGGGGCCGGTGAGCAGTTCTTC
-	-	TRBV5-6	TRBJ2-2	CASTPLRPGGTGELFF	TGTGCCAGCACCCCTTTAAGGCCCGGCGGCACCGGGGAGCTGTTTTTT
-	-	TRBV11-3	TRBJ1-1	CASSFQELNTEAFF	TGTGCCAGCAGCTTCCAAGAGCTTAACACTGAAGCTTTCTTT
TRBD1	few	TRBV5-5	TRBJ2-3	CASSTWTGSTDTQYF	TGTGCCAGCAGCACATGGACAGGGAGCACAGATACGCAGTATTTT
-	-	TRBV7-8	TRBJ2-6	CASTGRVNGANVLTF	TGTGCCAGCACTGGCAGGGTGAACGGGGCCAACGTCCTGACTTTC
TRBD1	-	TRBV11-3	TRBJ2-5	CASSSGTGYQETQYF	TGTGCCAGCAGCTCAGGGACAGGATACCAAGAGACCCAGTACTTC
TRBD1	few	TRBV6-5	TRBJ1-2	CASTYLDRGHGYTF	TGTGCCAGCACCTACCTCGACAGGGGCCATGGCTACACCTTC
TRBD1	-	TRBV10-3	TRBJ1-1	CAIGRTGNTEAFF	TGTGCCATCGGGCGGACAGGGAACACTGAAGCTTTCTTT